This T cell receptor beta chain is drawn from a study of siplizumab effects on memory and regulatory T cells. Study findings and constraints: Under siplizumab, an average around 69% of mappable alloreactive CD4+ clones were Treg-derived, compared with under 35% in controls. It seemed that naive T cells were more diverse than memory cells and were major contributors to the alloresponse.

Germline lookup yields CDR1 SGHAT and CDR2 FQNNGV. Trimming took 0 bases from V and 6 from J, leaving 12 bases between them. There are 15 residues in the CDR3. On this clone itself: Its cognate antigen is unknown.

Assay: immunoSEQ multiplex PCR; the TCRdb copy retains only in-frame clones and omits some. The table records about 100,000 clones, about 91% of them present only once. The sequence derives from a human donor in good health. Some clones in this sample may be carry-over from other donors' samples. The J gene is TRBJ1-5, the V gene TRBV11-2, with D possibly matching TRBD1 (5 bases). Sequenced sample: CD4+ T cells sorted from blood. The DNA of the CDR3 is TGTGCCAGCAGCTTAGATCAATGGGGGGGTCAGCCCCAGCATTTT. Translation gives CASSLDQWGGQPQHF.